These 14 T cell receptor beta chains came from one sample sequenced in a study of T-cell reconstitution after alpha-beta-depleted transplantation in children. TCRbeta library preparation incorporated unique molecular identifiers. TCRdb independently ran MiXCR on the PCR reads; one entry per CDR3 protein. The table records about 200,000 distinct CDR3 sequences, approximately 7% of them present only once. The sample was PBMCs, taken before TCRalphabeta/CD19-depleted stem cell transplant. The receptors here all came from a boy between 2 and 10 years old with acute lymphoblastic leukemia, due to receive a stem cell transplant.

This sequence joins TRBV27 and TRBJ2-7; 10 nucleotides align to TRBD1. Trimming removed 5 bases from V and 5 bases from J; junction bases left unmatched: 6. Germline V CDR1 and CDR2: MNHEY, SMNVEV (reference sequence). The length of the CDR3 is 14 residues. CDR3 nucleotides: TGTGCCAGCAGTCTCCGGACAGGGGGAAACGAGCAGTACTTC. It specifies CASSLRTGGNEQYF.

The rearrangement joins TRBV11-2 to TRBJ2-7, with TRBD1 matching 7 bases. Germline values: CDR1 SGHAT, CDR2 FQNNGV. The CDR3 length is 14 residues. V was clipped by 5 bases and J by 1 base; unmatched bases: 5. Here the CDR3 DNA reads TGTGCCAGCAGCGAGGCCAGGGGGTCCTACGAGCAGTACTTC. Translated, it gives CASSEARGSYEQYF.

This clonotype was seen ten or more times. V and J are TRBV20-1 and TRBJ1-1; no definite D call. Germline V gene lookup returns CDR1 DFQATT and CDR2 SNEGSKA (reference sequence). Trimming cost V 8 bases and J 5 bases, with 15 bases left between them. The CDR3 loop spans 12 amino acids. The CDR3 is CSRKSSGTEAFF. The CDR3 nucleotides read TGCAGTCGTAAATCGAGCGGAACTGAAGCTTTCTTT.

This clonotype was detected many times. The chain joins TRBV28 to TRBJ2-5; 12 nucleotides line up with TRBD2. The germline gives CDR1 MDHEN, CDR2 SYDVKM. The V gene end was trimmed by 7 bases and the J gene end by 2 bases; junction bases not matched to a gene: 2. The CDR3 runs to 14 residues. The DNA for the CDR3 is TGTGCCAGCATACTAGCGGGGGGACAAGAGACCCAGTACTTC. Its translation is CASILAGGQETQYF.

At least ten counts were recorded for this clonotype. The CDR3 protein is CSAESGVSYNEQFF. CDR3 bases: TGCAGTGCGGAAAGCGGGGTCTCCTACAATGAGCAGTTCTTC. The rearrangement links TRBV20-1 to TRBJ2-1, with 7 bases identical to TRBD2. The CDR3 is 14 residues long. CDR1 DFQATT and CDR2 SNEGSKA come from the germline V gene (reference sequence). J gave up 0 bases and V 6 bases, and 5 bases lay outside the gene matches.

This clonotype was counted at least ten times. The V and J genes are TRBV5-5 and TRBJ2-1; 11 bases are a match to TRBD1. Germline V lookup: CDR1 SGHKS, CDR2 YYEKEE (reference sequence). Trimming at V came to 0 bases and at J to 6 bases, leaving 5 bases not matched to a gene. The CDR3 loop spans 16 amino acids. For the CDR3, the DNA is TGTGCCAGCAGCTTGGTGTGGACAGGGGGCGGCAATGAGCAGTTCTTC. As protein: CASSLVWTGGGNEQFF.

CDR3 DNA sequence: TGCAGTGTCGTGACAGGCCAAGAGACCCAGTACTTC. Amino acids: CSVVTGQETQYF. This chain connects TRBV20-1 to TRBJ2-5; a possible D gene is TRBD1 (6 bases). This CDR3 spans 12 amino acids. The ends were cut back, 7 bases at V and 1 base at J, with 10 bases in the middle. The germline gives CDR1 DFQATT, CDR2 SNEGSKA (reference sequence).

This clonotype was picked up many times. The genes are TRBV6-5 and TRBJ1-5; D might be TRBD1 (5 bases). Trimming pared 6 bases from V and 4 bases from J, leaving 16 bases between. Germline CDR1 MNHEY, CDR2 SVGAGI. The CDR3 is made up of 15 amino acids. CDR3 amino acids: CASSPSGWGNQPQHF. DNA of the CDR3: TGTGCCAGCAGCCCATCAGGATGGGGGAATCAGCCCCAGCATTTT.

Points on this clonotype: A single base separates this from a much larger clone, so it may be a read error. This sequence joins TRBV12-3 or TRBV12-4 and TRBJ2-1; tentatively, D is TRBD1 (5 bases). The CDR3 is made up of 14 amino acids. Trimming cost V 6 bases and J 9 bases, with 18 bases left between them. CDR3: CASSLTQGLTEQFF. For the CDR3, the DNA is TGTGCCAGCAGCCTCACGCAGGGTCTGACTGAGCAGTTCTTC.

The table lists this clonotype with many counts. This chain joins TRBV10-2 and TRBJ1-2; TRBD1 aligns across 10 bases. CDR1 and CDR2 from the germline V gene are WSHSY and SAAADI. The trim removed 2 bases at V and 8 bases at J, leaving 5 bases unmatched. The CDR3 length is 14 residues. The DNA for the CDR3 is TGCGCCAGCAGTGAGGACAGGGGGCGAGGAGGCTACACCTTC. Its translation is CASSEDRGRGGYTF.

This chain connects TRBV6-5 to TRBJ2-7; D not resolved. Trimming cost V 8 bases and J 4 bases, with 9 bases left between them. The CDR3 length is 11 residues. The germline gives CDR1 MNHEY, CDR2 SVGAGI. The CDR3 region is CASVFGYEQYF. The DNA of the CDR3 is TGTGCCAGCGTATTCGGGTACGAGCAGTACTTC.

In its sample, this clonotype was seen many times. The J gene is TRBJ2-1, the V gene TRBV7-6; the D gene is possibly TRBD1 (6 bases). Trimming stripped 5 bases from V and 10 bases from J, with 15 bases between. The germline V gene has CDR1 SGHVS and CDR2 FNYEAQ. CDR3 size: 13 residues. CDR3 sequence reads: CASSVDRRSEQFF. CDR3 DNA sequence: TGTGCCAGCAGCGTCGACAGGAGAAGCGAGCAGTTCTTC. The full variable domain, rest sourced from reference TRBV7-6 and TRBJ2-1, is GAGVSQSPRYKVTKRGQDVALRCDPISGHVSLYWYRQALGQGPEFLTYFNYEAQQDKSGLPNDRFSAERPEGSISTLTIQRTEQRDSAMYRCASSVDRRSEQFFGPGTRLTVL.

This clonotype came up many times. As DNA, the CDR3 is TGTGCCAGCAGTGTGCCGACAGGGTCTCCTACAGATACGCAGTATTTT. Protein product: CASSVPTGSPTDTQYF. The chain is built from TRBV28 and TRBJ2-3; the match to TRBD1 covers 7 bases. Germline CDR1 MDHEN, CDR2 SYDVKM. This CDR3 is built from 16 residues. The V segment lost 5 bases and the J segment 3 bases; nucleotides outside the gene matches: 11.

This clonotype was observed a few times. The chain uses TRBV27 and TRBJ1-2; unclear D gene. Per the germline V gene, CDR1 is MNHEY and CDR2 is SMNVEV (reference sequence). The CDR3 runs 15 residues. V lost 5 bases to trimming and J lost 8 bases, with 21 bases between them. The CDR3 region has the DNA TGTGCCAGCAGTCCGTGGACGGACTCCGGGGTGGGCTACACCTTC. Protein sequence: CASSPWTDSGVGYTF.